This T cell receptor beta chain comes out of a study of T cell changes during pregnancy in multiple sclerosis. Germline V lookup: CDR1 GTSNPN, CDR2 SVGIG (reference sequence). After removal of 5 bases from V and 0 bases from J, the junction contained 6 bases not matched to a gene. CDR3 length: 15 residues. Profiled with immunoSEQ multiplex PCR; TCRdb holds only in-frame clones, not every one. The table includes 30,000 or so clones, about 90% detected once. This sample comprised CD8+ T cells from peripheral blood mononuclear cells, obtained before pregnancy. The rearrangement joins TRBV30 to TRBJ2-1, with 8 positions matching TRBD2. The TCR was taken from a female donor with multiple sclerosis, enrolled in a pregnancy study. CDR3 nucleotides: TGTGCCTGGTCGGGAGGGACTAGCTCCTACAATGAGCAGTTCTTC. This sequence encodes CAWSGGTSSYNEQFF.